This T cell receptor beta chain was recovered during a study of shared clonotypes between healthy human individuals. Study observations and caveats: Some naive CD4 clonotypes, roughly 4.8%, turned up in common across several donors. Rarefaction revealed incomplete sorted-subset sequencing despite large depth.

In the case of this clone: The antigen is not known.

V lost 10 bases and J lost 5, with 18 bases in between. This CDR3 spans 14 amino acids. The V gene's germline CDR1 is SGHNT and CDR2 YYREEE (reference sequence). Profiling relied on immunoSEQ multiplex PCR, and the TCRdb table lists in-frame clones only, not all of them. The repertoire includes some 380,000 clones, about 96% of them detected once, and 0.32% sits in the top ten. This chain uses TRBV5-4 with TRBJ1-4; D is perhaps TRBD1 (5 bases). The clonotype was recovered from a man aged 30 to 45 in good health. Sample: memory CD8+ T cells sorted from blood. Subset reported: CD45RO+ cells pooled with CCR7-negative TemRA cells. CDR3 coding DNA: TGTGCCGGCCATTCCCAGGGCCCCAATGAAAAACTGTTTTTT. This encodes CAGHSQGPNEKLFF.